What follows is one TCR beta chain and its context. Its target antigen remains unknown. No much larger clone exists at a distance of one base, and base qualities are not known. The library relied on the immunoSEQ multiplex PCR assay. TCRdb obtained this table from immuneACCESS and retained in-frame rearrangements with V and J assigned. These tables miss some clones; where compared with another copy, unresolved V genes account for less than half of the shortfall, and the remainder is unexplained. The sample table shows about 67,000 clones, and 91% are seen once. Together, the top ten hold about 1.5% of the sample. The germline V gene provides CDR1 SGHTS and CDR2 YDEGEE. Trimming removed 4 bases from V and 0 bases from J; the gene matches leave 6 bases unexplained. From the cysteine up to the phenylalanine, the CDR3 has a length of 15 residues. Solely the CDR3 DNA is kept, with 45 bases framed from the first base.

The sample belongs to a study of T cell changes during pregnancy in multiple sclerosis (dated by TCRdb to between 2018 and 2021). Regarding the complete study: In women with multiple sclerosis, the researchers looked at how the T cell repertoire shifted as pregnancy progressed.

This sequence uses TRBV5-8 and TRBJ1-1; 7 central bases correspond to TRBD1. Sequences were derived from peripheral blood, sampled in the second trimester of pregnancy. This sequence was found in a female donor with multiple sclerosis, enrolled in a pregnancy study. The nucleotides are TGTGCCAGCAGCCCGATACAGGGGATGAACACTGAAGCTTTCTTT. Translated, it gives CASSPIQGMNTEAFF.